This passage covers 13 T cell receptor beta chains from one sample sequenced in a study of blood T cell repertoires in COVID-19 (dated by TCRdb to about 2020). Library method: the immunoSEQ multiplex PCR assay. TCRdb stores this immuneACCESS table with in-frame sequences only. Part of the clones is absent; in the studies checked, under half of the shortfall reflects unresolved V genes, and no reason is known for the rest. The sample table holds some 95,000 clones, of which about nine tenths were seen once. About 2% of the sample goes to the ten largest clones. The sequenced sample was peripheral blood. Every receptor here comes from a human donor with active COVID-19. The donor label of this sample is uncertain.

This chain links TRBV2 with TRBJ2-1, with D maybe TRBD1 (7 bases). There are 13 residues in the CDR3. Germline lookup yields CDR1 SNHLY and CDR2 FYNNEI. V was pared by 7 bases and J by 5 bases, with 12 bases between. The CDR3, as DNA: TGTGCCAGCACCTCCAGGGGGGACAATGAGCAGTTCTTC. Translated: CASTSRGDNEQFF.

This chain uses TRBV7-2 with TRBJ2-3; the match to TRBD2 covers 7 bases. The trim removed 1 base at V and 0 bases at J, leaving 7 bases unmatched. Germline lookup yields CDR1 SGHTA and CDR2 FQGNSA. This CDR3 spans 17 amino acids. Here the CDR3 reads CASSLGSAGASTDTQYF. The CDR3 region has the DNA TGTGCCAGCAGCTTAGGGTCGGCGGGAGCCAGCACAGATACGCAGTATTTT.

V gene TRBV5-5 combines with J gene TRBJ1-5; TRBD1 matches 7 bases. Trimming took 3 bases from V and 4 from J; bases not matched to a gene: 4. Germline V gene lookup returns CDR1 SGHKS and CDR2 YYEKEE (reference sequence). The CDR3 is 14 residues long. For the CDR3, the DNA is TGTGCCAGCAGCTCAATGGACAGGAATCAGCCCCAGCATTTT. This sequence encodes CASSSMDRNQPQHF.

The chain has TRBV11-2 and TRBJ2-1; 8 positions agree with TRBD2. This CDR3 is built from 16 residues. With V trimmed by 5 bases and J by 4 bases, 10 bases remained unmatched. Germline loops: CDR1 SGHAT, CDR2 FQNNGV. DNA for the CDR3: TGTGCCAGCAGCGTGGGTCCGGGACTAGTATACAATGAGCAGTTCTTC. The encoded protein is CASSVGPGLVYNEQFF.

J is TRBJ1-2 and V is TRBV3-1 (or the pseudogene TRBV3-2), with 11 bases that match TRBD1. This CDR3 is built from 16 residues. Unmatched junction bases numbered 4, after V lost 0 bases and J lost 4 bases. Germline V gives CDR1 LGHDT, CDR2 YNNKEL (reference sequence). CDR3 in DNA: TGTGCCAGCAGCCAAGATAGGACAGGGGGCATCTATGGCTACACCTTC. Translation gives CASSQDRTGGIYGYTF.

This chain joins TRBV7-6 and TRBJ2-1; 10 positions agree with TRBD2. Germline V lookup: CDR1 SGHVS, CDR2 FNYEAQ. V dropped 2 bases and J dropped 9; count of bases not matched to a gene: 7. The CDR3 consists of 15 residues. The CDR3 DNA is TGTGCCAGCAGCTTAACAGCGGGGGGGCGCGGTGAGCAGTTCTTC. Its translation: CASSLTAGGRGEQFF.

This sequence joins TRBV6-5 and TRBJ2-1; 13 nucleotides align to TRBD2. CDR3 length equals 15 residues. Germline V lookup: CDR1 MNHEY, CDR2 SVGAGI. V lost 5 bases, J lost 10 bases, and 8 bases stayed unmatched. CDR3 in amino acids: CASSMTSGGQGEQFF. CDR3 bases: TGTGCCAGCAGTATGACTAGCGGGGGGCAGGGAGAGCAGTTCTTC.

V and J are TRBV5-1 and TRBJ1-3; D gene ambiguous. The CDR3 is 15 amino acids. The V gene lost 4 bases and the J gene lost 0 bases, with 11 bases spanning the gap. The germline V gene encodes CDR1 SGHRS and CDR2 YFSETQ. This CDR3 is CASSVDGSSGNTIYF. The CDR3, as DNA: TGCGCCAGCAGCGTGGACGGTAGCTCTGGAAACACCATATATTTT. Variable domain in full (rest from reference TRBV5-1 and TRBJ1-3): KAGVTQTPRYLIKTRGQQVTLSCSPISGHRSVSWYQQTPGQGLQFLFEYFSETQRNKGNFPGRFSGRQFSNSRSEMNVSTLELGDSALYLCASSVDGSSGNTIYFGEGSWLTVV.

V is TRBV29-1 and J is TRBJ2-6; 7 bases fit TRBD1. V was clipped by 7 bases and J by 0 bases; unmatched bases: 9. CDR1 and CDR2 from the germline V gene are SQVTM and ANQGSEA. The CDR3 consists of 16 residues. CDR3 nucleotides: TGCAGCGCCGGACAGGATGCCGTCTCTGGGGCCAACGTCCTGACTTTC. It specifies CSAGQDAVSGANVLTF.

The chain links TRBV5-6 to TRBJ2-2; 7 bases map to TRBD2. CDR1 and CDR2 from the germline V gene are SGHDT and YYEEEE. The V segment lost 0 bases and the J segment 1 base; nucleotides outside the gene matches: 9. The CDR3 has 18 residues. The CDR3 protein is CASSLDWAGELNTGELFF. CDR3 in DNA: TGTGCCAGCAGCTTGGATTGGGCGGGGGAGCTGAACACCGGGGAGCTGTTTTTT.

This clone was counted once. The chain is built from TRBV5-4 and TRBJ1-1, with D perhaps matching TRBD1 (5 bases). The germline V gene has CDR1 SGHNT and CDR2 YYREEE (reference sequence). This CDR3 has 14 amino acids. Trimming shortened V by 2 bases and J by 6 bases, and 14 bases separated the two germline ends. In DNA, the CDR3 is TGTGCCAGCAGCTTCCCCGACAGCCACGCTGAAGCTTTCTTT. Its protein is CASSFPDSHAEAFF.

The V gene is TRBV11-1, the J gene TRBJ2-7; 7 bases match TRBD1. CDR3 length: 14 amino acids. CDR1 SGHAT and CDR2 FQDESV come from the germline V gene (reference sequence). Germline trimming cut 3 bases from V and 3 bases from J; bases unmatched to any gene: 5. CDR3 sequence: CASSFRDSRYEQYF. CDR3 coding DNA: TGTGCCAGCAGCTTCCGGGACAGCCGCTACGAGCAGTACTTC.

The V gene is TRBV5-6, the J gene TRBJ1-1; D is possibly TRBD1 (5 bases). The germline V gene has CDR1 SGHDT and CDR2 YYEEEE. V was shortened by 0 bases and J by 1 base, with 7 bases between the two germline ends. This CDR3 contains 14 residues. CDR3 in DNA: TGTGCCAGCAGCTTGGGACAGCAGAACACTGAAGCTTTCTTT. Its protein product is CASSLGQQNTEAFF. Looking up the rest from reference TRBV5-6 and TRBJ1-1 gives the full variable domain: DAGVTQSPTHLIKTRGQQVTLRCSPKSGHDTVSWYQQALGQGPQFIFQYYEEEERQRGNFPDRFSGHQFPNYSSELNVNALLLGDSALYLCASSLGQQNTEAFFGQGTRLTVV.